This TCR beta chain was recovered during a study of cytomegalovirus exposure and HLA in healthy donors. Study-wide context: A prior analysis found roughly 110 million unique TCR beta sequences from around 180 million T cells. Whole-study results and caveats: Later analysis suggested links between common viral pathogens and several top significant clusters.

Remarks on this clone: Its antigen is currently unknown.

Primers: 60 Vbeta forward and 13 Jbeta reverse. Sequencing used immunoSEQ multiplex PCR; TCRdb keeps in-frame clones, though not all of them. The data show 250,000 or so clones, around 81% seen once. Germline assignment: CDR1 SNHLY and CDR2 FYNNEI. CDR3 length equals 15 residues. The V segment lost 6 bases and the J segment 9 bases; nucleotides outside the gene matches: 10. Healthy people donating bone marrow made up the donors. The receptor was derived from a woman in her fifties or sixties in good health and CMV-seropositive. The V gene is TRBV2, the J gene TRBJ2-1; 11 bases match TRBD2. Sequencing input: PBMCs. The CDR3 here is CASRGTSGRVAEQFF. The CDR3 DNA sequence: TGTGCCAGCAGAGGAACTAGCGGGAGAGTCGCTGAGCAGTTCTTC.